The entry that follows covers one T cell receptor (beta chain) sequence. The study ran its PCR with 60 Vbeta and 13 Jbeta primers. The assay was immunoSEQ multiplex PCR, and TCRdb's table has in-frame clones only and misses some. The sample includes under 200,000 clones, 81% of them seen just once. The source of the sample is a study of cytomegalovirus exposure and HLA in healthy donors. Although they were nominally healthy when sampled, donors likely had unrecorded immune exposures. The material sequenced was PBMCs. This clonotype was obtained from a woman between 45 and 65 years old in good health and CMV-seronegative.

For the CDR3, the DNA is TGCGCCAGCAGCTTTGCCGGGACTAGCGAAACCTACGAGCAGTACTTC. Protein sequence: CASSFAGTSETYEQYF. The chain recombines TRBV5-1 with TRBJ2-7; 10 bases agree with TRBD2. In germline, CDR1 is SGHRS, CDR2 YFSETQ. This CDR3 is built from 16 residues. V was pared by 2 bases and J by 2 bases, with 7 bases of the junction left unmatched. Full variable domain (missing parts from reference TRBV5-1 and TRBJ2-7): KAGVTQTPRYLIKTRGQQVTLSCSPISGHRSVSWYQQTPGQGLQFLFEYFSETQRNKGNFPGRFSGRQFSNSRSEMNVSTLELGDSALYLCASSFAGTSETYEQYFGPGTRLTVT.